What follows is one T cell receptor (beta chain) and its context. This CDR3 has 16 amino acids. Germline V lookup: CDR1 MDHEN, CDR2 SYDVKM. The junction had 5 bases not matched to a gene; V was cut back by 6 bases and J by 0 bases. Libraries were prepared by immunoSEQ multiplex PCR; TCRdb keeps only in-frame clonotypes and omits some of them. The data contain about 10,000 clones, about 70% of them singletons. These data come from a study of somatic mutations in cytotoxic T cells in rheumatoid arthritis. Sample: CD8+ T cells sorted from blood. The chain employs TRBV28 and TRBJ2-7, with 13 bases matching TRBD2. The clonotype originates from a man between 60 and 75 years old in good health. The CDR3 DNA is TGTGCCAGCAGCTTACGACTAGCGGGAGGCTCCTACGAGCAGTACTTC. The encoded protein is CASSLRLAGGSYEQYF.